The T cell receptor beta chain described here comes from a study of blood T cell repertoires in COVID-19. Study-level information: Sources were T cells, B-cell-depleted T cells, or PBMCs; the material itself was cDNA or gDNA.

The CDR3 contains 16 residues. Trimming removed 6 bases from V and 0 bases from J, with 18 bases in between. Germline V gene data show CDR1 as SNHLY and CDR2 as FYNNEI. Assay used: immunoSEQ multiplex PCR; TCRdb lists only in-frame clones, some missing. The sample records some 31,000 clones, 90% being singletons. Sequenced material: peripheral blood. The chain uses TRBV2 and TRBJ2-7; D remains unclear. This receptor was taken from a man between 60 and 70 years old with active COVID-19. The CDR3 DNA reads TGTGCCAGCAGCCCAGGAAGTGAAGGTAGCTCCTACGAGCAGTACTTC. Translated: CASSPGSEGSSYEQYF.